This T cell receptor beta chain was retrieved from a study of blood T cell repertoires in COVID-19. For the study at large: Samples taken during acute and convalescent COVID-19 were collected in the United States, Italy and Spain. PBMCs, B-cell-depleted T cells, or T cells provided the cDNA or gDNA that made up the material.

As handled by the study authors: From reference gene primer amplification, estimates of nucleated cell counts were derived. Using immunoSEQ multiplex PCR, the repertoire was profiled, and TCRdb retains in-frame clones only, with some absent. D and trimming come from the DNA, and the V and J calls and clone size come from that table. This table holds about 150,000 clones, 75% to 80% found once. This clone showed up just a few times. This CDR3 is built from 12 residues. The germline CDR1 and CDR2 sequences are LGHNA and YSLEER. Deletions cut 0 bases from V and 8 bases from J, with 8 bases between. What was sequenced was peripheral blood. This clonotype was sampled from a man older than 75 with acute or convalescent COVID-19. This chain uses TRBV4-3 with TRBJ2-7; D gene ambiguous. In DNA form, the CDR3 reads TGCGCCAGCAGCCAAGATCGCCAGAAGCAGTACTTC. It codes for CASSQDRQKQYF.